The 18 T cell receptor beta chains below come from one sample, sequenced in a study of human T cells and chemical hapten exposure. TCRdb redid the calling of the RACE reads with MiXCR, one entry per CDR3 protein. The data contain under 150,000 distinct CDR3 sequences, roughly 12% of them seen just once; the ten biggest clones take up 1.4%. Sample time point: patch test 1, 2 weeks after DPC sensitization. As to treatment: therapeutic diphenylcyclopropenone sensitization with weekly scalp DPC. The source was whole blood, collected in connection with sensitization to the hapten diphenylcyclopropenone (DPC). These receptors were obtained from a woman in her 50s with alopecia areata. Some clones in this sample may be carry-over from other donors' samples.

This rearrangement joins TRBV6-2 or TRBV6-3 to TRBJ2-7; no firm D call. Germline CDR1 reads MNHEY; CDR2 reads SVGEGT. The CDR3 is made up of 12 amino acids. V lost 7 bases, J lost 3 bases, and 10 bases lay in between. This CDR3 reads CASTARLYEQYF. The CDR3 nucleotides read TGTGCCAGCACGGCTAGACTCTACGAGCAGTACTTC.

The rearrangement joins TRBV18 to TRBJ2-7; TRBD2 agrees at 9 bases. The CDR3 totals 14 residues. Per germline, CDR1 KGHSH and CDR2 LQKENI. Losses at the gene ends were 5 bases for V and 4 bases for J; bases not matched to a gene: 6. Here the CDR3 DNA reads TGTGCCAGCTCAGCGGATAGCGGGGGTTACGAGCAGTACTTC. Translation: CASSADSGGYEQYF.

This chain connects TRBV20-1 to TRBJ2-1, with D maybe TRBD1 (6 bases). Between the trimmed V and J ends, which lost 3 bases and 0 bases, there was a span of 9 bases. The CDR3 is 14 residues long. The V gene's germline CDR1 is DFQATT and CDR2 SNEGSKA (reference sequence). CDR3 nucleotide sequence: TGCAGTGCTAGCGGACAGAGCTCCTACAATGAGCAGTTCTTC. Translating it yields CSASGQSSYNEQFF.

In its sample, this clonotype was seen many times. This chain connects TRBV7-2 to TRBJ2-5, with TRBD2 as a possible D gene (5 bases). The CDR3 consists of 17 residues. Trimming removed 5 bases at V and 1 base at J, with 20 bases between. Germline V gene lookup returns CDR1 SGHTA and CDR2 FQGNSA. This CDR3 is CASSPFPTRRTQETQYF. CDR3 coding DNA: TGTGCCAGCAGCCCCTTCCCCACGCGGAGGACCCAAGAGACCCAGTACTTC.

In its sample, this clonotype was seen many times. The V call is TRBV11-2, the J call TRBJ1-1, with D maybe TRBD1 (5 bases). This CDR3 has 12 amino acids. V was clipped by 4 bases and J by 6 bases, with 9 bases between them. CDR1 is SGHAT and CDR2 is FQNNGV in the germline V gene. CDR3 sequence reads: CASSSGWAEAFF. The CDR3 region has the DNA TGTGCCAGCAGCTCAGGGTGGGCTGAAGCTTTCTTT. Full variable domain (outside the CDR3, taken from reference TRBV11-2 and TRBJ1-1): EAGVAQSPRYKIIEKRQSVAFWCNPISGHATLYWYQQILGQGPKLLIQFQNNGVVDDSQLPKDRFSAERLKGVDSTLKIQPAKLEDSAVYLCASSSGWAEAFFGQGTRLTVV.

This clonotype came up a few times. The chain has TRBV12-3 or TRBV12-4 and TRBJ1-1; perhaps TRBD1 as D (5 bases). V lost 4 bases to trimming and J lost 1 base, with 10 bases between them. The CDR3 has 14 residues. CDR3 region: CASSSRAANTEAFF. The CDR3 nucleotides are TGTGCCAGCAGTTCCAGGGCTGCGAACACTGAAGCTTTCTTT.

This clonotype showed up many times. The chain carries TRBV6-1 and TRBJ1-1; no clear D gene. Trimming removed 2 bases from V and 0 bases from J, with 7 bases in between. The germline V gene has CDR1 MNHNS and CDR2 SASEGT. There are 14 residues in the CDR3. The CDR3 here is CASSEYKVNTEAFF. CDR3 coding DNA: TGTGCCAGCAGTGAATACAAAGTGAACACTGAAGCTTTCTTT.

This clonotype was seen a few times. The rearrangement joins TRBV7-9 to TRBJ2-3; possible D gene TRBD2, 5 bases. This CDR3 has 14 amino acids. V lost 3 bases, J lost 2 bases, and 9 bases lay in between. Germline V CDR1 and CDR2: SEHNR, FQNEAQ (reference sequence). The CDR3 coding sequence is TGTGCCAGCAGCTTTAAGCGGAACACAGATACGCAGTATTTT. Protein product: CASSFKRNTDTQYF.

The chain carries TRBV27 and TRBJ2-7; TRBD1 is a possible D gene (5 bases). There are 15 residues in the CDR3. Germline V gene data show CDR1 as MNHEY and CDR2 as SMNVEV (reference sequence). The V gene lost 0 bases and the J gene lost 3 bases, with 12 bases spanning the gap. CDR3 coding DNA: TGTGCCAGCAGTTTATCGTGGGGCAGAAACTACGAGCAGTACTTC. Residues: CASSLSWGRNYEQYF.

The sample holds a few counts of this clonotype. The gene calls are TRBV7-9 and TRBJ2-7, with D perhaps being TRBD1 or TRBD2 (5 bases each). V was pared by 5 bases and J by 5 bases, with 16 bases between. The CDR3 consists of 14 residues. Germline CDR1 and CDR2: SEHNR and FQNEAQ (reference sequence). The CDR3 is CASSPGDGMDEQYF. DNA for the CDR3: TGTGCCAGCAGCCCTGGGGACGGGATGGACGAGCAGTACTTC.

This clonotype was observed a handful of times. This chain joins TRBV7-9 and TRBJ2-7, with 10 nucleotides matching TRBD1. The CDR3 has 15 residues. Germline CDR1 reads SEHNR; CDR2 reads FQNEAQ (reference sequence). Unmatched junction bases numbered 3, after V lost 4 bases and J lost 0 bases. CDR3 in DNA: TGTGCCAGCAGCTCCTGGACAGGGGGCTCCTACGAGCAGTACTTC. Amino acid sequence: CASSSWTGGSYEQYF.

This clonotype was found many times. The V and J genes are TRBV4-1 and TRBJ2-7, with TRBD1 matching over 8 bases. V gave up 2 bases and J gave up 1 base; unmatched junction bases: 4. The CDR3 runs to 15 residues. The germline V gene has CDR1 MGHRA and CDR2 YSYEKL. The CDR3 DNA sequence: TGCGCCAGCAGCCAATCCCGGGACAGGTCCTACGAGCAGTACTTC. Protein sequence: CASSQSRDRSYEQYF.

The J gene is TRBJ2-2, the V gene TRBV12-3 or TRBV12-4; D gene unclear. This CDR3 contains 17 residues. The germline V and J ends were trimmed by 6 bases and 5 bases, with 22 bases remaining between them. The CDR3 loop is CASSPPWGFMLTGELFF. The CDR3 nucleotides read TGTGCCAGCAGCCCCCCTTGGGGATTTATGTTGACCGGGGAGCTGTTTTTT.

This clonotype has at least ten counts. The rearrangement links TRBV5-1 to TRBJ1-6; TRBD1 matches 8 bases. The germline gives CDR1 SGHRS, CDR2 YFSETQ. This CDR3 spans 15 amino acids. The junction had 7 bases not matched to a gene; V was cut back by 4 bases and J by 7 bases. The CDR3 sequence is CASSPETGVNSPLHF. The CDR3 bases are TGCGCCAGCAGCCCCGAGACAGGGGTAAATTCACCCCTCCACTTT.

This clonotype was counted ten times or more. The chain uses TRBV28 and TRBJ1-2; D ambiguous. CDR3 length: 14 residues. Per germline, CDR1 MDHEN and CDR2 SYDVKM. Trimming removed 3 bases at V and 9 bases at J, with 17 bases between. Written as DNA, the CDR3 is TGTGCCAGCAGTTTCCTTTCGACCCCAGGAAGCTACACCTTC. It yields the protein CASSFLSTPGSYTF.

Ten or more counts support this clonotype. This sequence joins TRBV24-1 and TRBJ2-3; TRBD2 is a possible D gene (6 bases). CDR1 is KGHDR, CDR2 SFDVKD, per germline. The CDR3 loop spans 13 amino acids. V shed 9 bases and J shed 8 bases, with 17 bases lying between them. The CDR3 reads CATHPTGGGTQYF. CDR3 nucleotides: TGTGCCACCCACCCTACCGGGGGAGGTACGCAGTATTTT.

This clonotype was seen ten or more times. The rearrangement uses TRBV18 and TRBJ2-5, with D uncertain. Between the trimmed V and J ends, which lost 4 bases and 5 bases, there was a span of 11 bases. The CDR3 covers 13 residues. CDR1 and CDR2 (germline): KGHSH, LQKENI. The CDR3 DNA is TGTGCCAGCTCACGATCTCAGGAGGAGACCCAGTACTTC. It specifies CASSRSQEETQYF.

The chain has TRBV6-5 and TRBJ2-5, with 7 nucleotides matching TRBD2. CDR1 and CDR2 (germline): MNHEY, SVGAGI. After removal of 6 bases from V and 4 bases from J, the junction contained 14 bases not matched to a gene. This CDR3 spans 16 amino acids. CDR3: CASSLILGDYRETQYF. DNA of the CDR3: TGTGCCAGCAGCCTTATCTTAGGGGACTATCGAGAGACCCAGTACTTC.